This T cell receptor (beta chain) comes out of a study of T cell responses to AZD1222 COVID-19 vaccine. Profiled with immunoSEQ multiplex PCR; TCRdb holds only in-frame clones, not every one. The table lists some 130,000 clones, just under 95% of them singletons. Germline assignment: CDR1 SGDLS and CDR2 YYNGEE. The V segment lost 5 bases and the J segment 4 bases; nucleotides outside the gene matches: 9. This CDR3 has 15 amino acids. The sequence was collected from an adult who received the AZD1222 COVID-19 vaccine. The material was peripheral blood, obtained 28 days after the second AZD1222 dose. The J gene is TRBJ2-3, the V gene TRBV9, with 8 bases that match TRBD1. The CDR3 region is CASSPLGQGADTQYF. In nucleotides, the CDR3 is TGTGCCAGCAGTCCTCTCGGACAGGGCGCAGATACGCAGTATTTT. The entire variable domain, with the rest obtained from reference TRBV9 and TRBJ2-3, is as follows: DSGVTQTPKHLITATGQRVTLRCSPRSGDLSVYWYQQSLDQGLQFLIQYYNGEERAKGNILERFSAQQFPDLHSELNLSSLELGDSALYFCASSPLGQGADTQYFGPGTRLTVL.